The clone carrying this T cell receptor beta chain was seen a handful of times. Its cognate antigen is unknown. The same CDR3 arises from other DNA sequences in this sample as well. Germline V gene data show CDR1 as MNHNS and CDR2 as SASEGT. Deletions cut 8 bases from V and 1 base from J, with 6 bases between. This CDR3 region has 12 residues. This entry comes from a study of shared clonotypes between healthy human individuals. Splitting of CD4+ cells produced CD45RA+ naive and CD45RA-negative memory subsets. Libraries were prepared by immunoSEQ multiplex PCR; TCRdb keeps only in-frame clonotypes and omits some of them. The data contain 2 million to 3 million clones, more than 90% of them singletons. Broader study findings: Limited genetic and exposure-history diversity came from having few donors. Clonotype sharing among donors likely depends on sequencing depth.

Sample: naive CD4+ T cells sorted from blood. As for subset: CD45RA+ positively selected. V is TRBV6-1 and J is TRBJ1-5; D is ambiguous. The clonotype comes from a man between 18 and 35 years old in good health. The CDR3 DNA is TGTGCCAGCCGGGCGAGCAATCAGCCCCAGCATTTT. This translates into CASRASNQPQHF.